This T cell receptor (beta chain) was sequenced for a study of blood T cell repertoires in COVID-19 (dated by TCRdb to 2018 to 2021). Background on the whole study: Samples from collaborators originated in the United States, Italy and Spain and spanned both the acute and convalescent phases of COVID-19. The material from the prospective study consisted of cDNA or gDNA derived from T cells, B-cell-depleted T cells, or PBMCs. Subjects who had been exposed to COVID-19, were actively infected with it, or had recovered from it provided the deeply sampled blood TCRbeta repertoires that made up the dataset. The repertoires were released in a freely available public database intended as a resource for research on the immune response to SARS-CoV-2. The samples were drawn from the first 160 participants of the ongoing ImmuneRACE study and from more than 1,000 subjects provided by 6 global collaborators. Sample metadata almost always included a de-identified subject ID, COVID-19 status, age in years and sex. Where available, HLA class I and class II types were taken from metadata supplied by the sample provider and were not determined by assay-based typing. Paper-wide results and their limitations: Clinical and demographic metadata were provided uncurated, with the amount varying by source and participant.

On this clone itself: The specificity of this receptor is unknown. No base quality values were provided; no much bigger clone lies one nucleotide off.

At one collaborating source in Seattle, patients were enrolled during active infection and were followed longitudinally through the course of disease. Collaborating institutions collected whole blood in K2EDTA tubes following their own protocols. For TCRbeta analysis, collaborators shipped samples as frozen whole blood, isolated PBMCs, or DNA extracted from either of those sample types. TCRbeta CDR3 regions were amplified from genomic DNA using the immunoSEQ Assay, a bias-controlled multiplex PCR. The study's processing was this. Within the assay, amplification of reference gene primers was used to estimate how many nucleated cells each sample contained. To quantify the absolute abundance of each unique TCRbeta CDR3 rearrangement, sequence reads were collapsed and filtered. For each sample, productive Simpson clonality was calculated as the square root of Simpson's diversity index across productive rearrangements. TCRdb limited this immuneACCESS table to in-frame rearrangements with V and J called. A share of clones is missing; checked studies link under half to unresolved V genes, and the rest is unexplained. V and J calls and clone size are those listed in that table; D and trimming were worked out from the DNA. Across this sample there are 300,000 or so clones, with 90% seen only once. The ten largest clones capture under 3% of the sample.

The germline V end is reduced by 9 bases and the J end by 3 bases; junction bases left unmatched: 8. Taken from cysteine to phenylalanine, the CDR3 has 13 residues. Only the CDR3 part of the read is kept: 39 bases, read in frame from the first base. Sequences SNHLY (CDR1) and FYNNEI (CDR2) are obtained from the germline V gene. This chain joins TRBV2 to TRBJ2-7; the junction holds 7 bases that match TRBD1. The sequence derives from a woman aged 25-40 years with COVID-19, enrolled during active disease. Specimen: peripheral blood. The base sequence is TGTGCCAGTTCTATCCGGGACAGCTACGAGCAGTACTTC. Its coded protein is CASSIRDSYEQYF.